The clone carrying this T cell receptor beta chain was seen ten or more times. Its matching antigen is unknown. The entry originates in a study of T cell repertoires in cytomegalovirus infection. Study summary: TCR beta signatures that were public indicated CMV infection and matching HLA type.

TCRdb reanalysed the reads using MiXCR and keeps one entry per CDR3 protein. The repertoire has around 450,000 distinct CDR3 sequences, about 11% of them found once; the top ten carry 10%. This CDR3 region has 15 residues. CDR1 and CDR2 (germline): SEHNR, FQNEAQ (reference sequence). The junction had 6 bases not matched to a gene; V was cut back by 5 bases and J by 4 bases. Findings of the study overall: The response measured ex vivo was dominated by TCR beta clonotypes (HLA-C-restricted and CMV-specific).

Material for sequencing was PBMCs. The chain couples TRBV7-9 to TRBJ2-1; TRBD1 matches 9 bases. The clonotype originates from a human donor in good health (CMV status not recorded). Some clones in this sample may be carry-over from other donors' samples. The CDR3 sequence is CASSIGTGIYNEQFF. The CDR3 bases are TGTGCCAGCAGCATTGGGACAGGGATTTACAATGAGCAGTTCTTC.